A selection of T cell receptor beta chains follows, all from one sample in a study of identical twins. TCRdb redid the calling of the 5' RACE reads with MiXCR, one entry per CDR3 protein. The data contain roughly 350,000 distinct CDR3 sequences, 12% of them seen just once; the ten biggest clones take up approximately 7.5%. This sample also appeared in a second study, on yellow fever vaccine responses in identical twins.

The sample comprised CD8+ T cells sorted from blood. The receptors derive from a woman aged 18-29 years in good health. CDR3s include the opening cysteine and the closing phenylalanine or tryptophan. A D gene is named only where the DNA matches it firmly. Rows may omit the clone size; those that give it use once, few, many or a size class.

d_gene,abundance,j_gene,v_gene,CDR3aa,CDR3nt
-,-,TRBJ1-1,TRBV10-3,CAISEWGENTEAFF,TGTGCCATCAGTGAATGGGGGGAGAACACTGAAGCTTTCTTT
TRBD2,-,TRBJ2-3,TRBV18,CASSPAAGGLLDTQYF,TGTGCCAGCTCACCAGCGGCGGGGGGGCTCCTCGATACGCAGTATTTT
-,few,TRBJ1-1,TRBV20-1,CSARDSWAGPEAFF,TGCAGTGCTAGAGATAGCTGGGCAGGACCTGAAGCTTTCTTT
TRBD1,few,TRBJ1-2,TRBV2,CASNRGPSYGYTF,TGTGCCAGCAACAGGGGGCCGAGCTATGGCTACACCTTC
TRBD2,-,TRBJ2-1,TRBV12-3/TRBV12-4,CASSSPSGRLVDDEQFF,TGTGCCAGCAGTTCTCCTAGCGGGAGACTTGTGGATGATGAGCAGTTCTTC
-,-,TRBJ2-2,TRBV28,CASSTPEQYTGELLF,TGTGCCAGCAGCACCCCCGAACAGTACACCGGGGAGCTGTTATTT
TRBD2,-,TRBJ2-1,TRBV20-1,CSARGLAGGPFSSYNEQFF,TGCAGTGCTAGAGGACTAGCGGGAGGGCCATTTAGCTCCTACAATGAGCAGTTCTTC
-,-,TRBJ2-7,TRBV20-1,CSARSSEPAGTYEQYF,TGCAGTGCTAGGTCCTCGGAACCGGCAGGAACCTACGAGCAGTACTTC
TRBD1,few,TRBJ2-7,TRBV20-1,CSAREGTGGAYEQYF,TGCAGTGCTAGAGAAGGGACAGGGGGAGCGTACGAGCAGTACTTC
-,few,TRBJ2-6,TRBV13,CASSTQGSGANVLTF,TGTGCCAGCAGCACTCAGGGTTCCGGGGCCAACGTCCTGACTTTC
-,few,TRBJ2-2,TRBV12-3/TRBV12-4,CASRVGGELFF,TGTGCCAGCAGGGTTGGCGGGGAGCTGTTTTTT
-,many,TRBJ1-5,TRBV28,CASSLVPQPQHF,TGTGCCAGCAGTTTAGTCCCCCAGCCCCAGCATTTT
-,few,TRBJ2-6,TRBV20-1,CCARDLDSISGANVLTF,TGCTGTGCTAGAGATCTCGACAGCATCTCTGGGGCCAACGTCCTGACTTTC
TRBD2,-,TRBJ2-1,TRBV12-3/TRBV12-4,CASSPGLAGGNEQFF,TGTGCCAGCAGCCCGGGACTAGCGGGGGGCAATGAGCAGTTCTTC
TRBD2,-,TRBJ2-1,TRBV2,CASRGTSGYNEQFF,TGTGCCAGCAGAGGGACTAGCGGCTACAATGAGCAGTTCTTC
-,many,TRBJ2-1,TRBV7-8,CASSPSGSDLYNEQFF,TGTGCCAGCAGCCCATCGGGTAGCGACCTCTACAATGAGCAGTTCTTC
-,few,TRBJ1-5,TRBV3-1,CASSQEGGGQPQHF,TGTGCCAGCAGCCAAGAGGGGGGGGGTCAGCCCCAGCATTTT